This T cell receptor beta chain was retrieved from a study of blood T cell repertoires in COVID-19. For the study at large: From T cells, B-cell-depleted T cells, or PBMCs came the material, which was cDNA or gDNA.

Authors' data handling: How many nucleated cells were present was estimated from reference gene primer amplification. Here immunoSEQ multiplex PCR was the method, and the copy in TCRdb shows in-frame clones only, minus some. D and trimming come from the DNA, and the V and J calls and clone size come from that table. The repertoire has 150,000 to 190,000 clones, about 81% of them found once; the top ten carry around 7%. This CDR3 spans 13 amino acids. Germline V CDR1 and CDR2: MGHRA, YSYEKL. V dropped 4 bases and J dropped 13 bases, with 14 bases sitting between them. Clinical histories supplied by participants themselves formed the basis of cohort assignment. Recovered status applied to Cohort 3 donors who had two consecutive negative PCRs. It also applied to those with clearance or with symptom resolution.

The sequencing input was PBMCs or T cells enriched from blood (not recorded which). The clonotype was recovered from a man aged 50 to 60 who had recovered from COVID-19. The chain combines TRBV4-1 with TRBJ1-6; unclear D gene. DNA of the CDR3: TGCGCCAGCAGCCTTCAACTCGTCTCTCCCCTCCACTTT. This gives the protein CASSLQLVSPLHF.